The rows below give T cell receptor beta chains drawn from one sample of a study of blood T cell repertoires in COVID-19. Assay used: immunoSEQ multiplex PCR; TCRdb lists only in-frame clones, some missing. The sample includes nearly 25,000 clones, around 81% seen only once; the top ten take more than 6.5%. The specimen sequenced was peripheral blood. Every receptor here comes from an older man with acute or convalescent COVID-19. Each CDR3 is given with its conserved first and last residue. D genes are given only for firm matches. Expanded clones are given a class, and other clones once, few, many or no size at all.

j_gene | abundance | v_gene | len | d_gene | CDR3nt | CDR3aa
TRBJ2-1 | . | TRBV6-5 | 13 | . | TGTGCCAGCAGGGGCAGAGCCTACAATGAGCAGTTCTTC | CASRGRAYNEQFF
TRBJ1-5 | . | TRBV5-5 | 15 | TRBD1 | TGTGCCAGCAGCTCTATGACAGGGGGGACTCAGCCCCAGCATTTT | CASSSMTGGTQPQHF
TRBJ1-1 | . | TRBV5-1 | 14 | . | TGCGCCAGCAGCTTGACACAGGGCAGGACTGAAGCTTTCTTT | CASSLTQGRTEAFF
TRBJ1-1 | . | TRBV5-8 | 11 | . | TGTGCCAGCAGGAGGAACACTGAAGCTTTCTTT | CASRRNTEAFF
TRBJ1-2 | . | TRBV23-1 | 18 | . | TGCGCCAGCAGTCAATGGGGCGGGGTAAACTACATTAACTATGGCTACACCTTC | CASSQWGGVNYINYGYTF
TRBJ2-1 | . | TRBV2 | 14 | TRBD1 | TGTGCCAGCAGTGAGAGACAGGGTAAGAATGAGCAGTTCTTC | CASSERQGKNEQFF
TRBJ1-2 | few | TRBV6-5 | 13 | . | TGTGCCAGTTGGAACAGGGCCCTAAATGGCTACACCTTC | CASWNRALNGYTF
TRBJ2-3 | . | TRBV6-5 | 15 | . | TGTGCCAGCACCGTCGACAGACCTAGCACAGATACGCAGTATTTT | CASTVDRPSTDTQYF
TRBJ2-5 | . | TRBV5-1 | 15 | TRBD2 | TGCGCCAGCAGCTTGGTACTAGCGGGGCAAGAGACCCAGTACTTC | CASSLVLAGQETQYF
TRBJ1-2 | . | TRBV9 | 17 | . | TGTGCCAGCAGCGCGCATACGTCACAGGGAGCTAACTATGGCTACACCTTC | CASSAHTSQGANYGYTF
TRBJ2-7 | . | TRBV6-6 | 16 | TRBD2 | TGTGCCAGCAGTTCCTCCATAGCGGGTCAACCCTACGAGCAGTACTTC | CASSSSIAGQPYEQYF
TRBJ2-3 | . | TRBV3-1/TRBV3-2 | 13 | . | TGTGCCAGCAGCCTCGGTGCCGCAGATACGCAGTATTTT | CASSLGAADTQYF
TRBJ1-1 | once | TRBV19 | 15 | TRBD1 | TGTGCCAGTAGTACTACAGGGGTTGGCGGCACTGAAGCTTTCTTT | CASSTTGVGGTEAFF
TRBJ2-2 | . | TRBV7-9 | 18 | . | TGTGCCAGCAGCTTAGCTTCTGGGGCCCTTTACCTCACCGGGGAGCTGTTTTTT | CASSLASGALYLTGELFF
TRBJ1-2 | once | TRBV2 | 14 | . | TGTGCCAGCAGTGCGGGGGACGGACTCTATGGCTACACCTTC | CASSAGDGLYGYTF
TRBJ1-3 | . | TRBV5-8 | 15 | . | TGTGCCAGCAGCTTCAAGAGGGCCTCTGGAAACACCATATATTTT | CASSFKRASGNTIYF
TRBJ2-3 | . | TRBV7-3 | 15 | TRBD1 | TGTGCCAGCAGCCGACAGGGGGCGAGCACAGATACGCAGTATTTT | CASSRQGASTDTQYF
TRBJ1-2 | . | TRBV30 | 13 | . | TGTGCCTGGAGTCTAATAGGTCGGGATGGCTACACCTTC | CAWSLIGRDGYTF
TRBJ2-3 | once | TRBV30 | 15 | . | TGTGCCTGGAAACACCCCAGCGGTGGTGTAGATACGCAGTATTTT | CAWKHPSGGVDTQYF
TRBJ1-1 | . | TRBV10-1 | 13 | . | TGCGCCAGCAGGAGAGACAGGAACACTGAAGCTTTCTTT | CASRRDRNTEAFF
TRBJ2-3 | . | TRBV4-3 | 15 | . | TGCGCCAGCAGCCCCGAGGAGGCGGGTACAGATACGCAGTATTTT | CASSPEEAGTDTQYF
TRBJ2-1 | . | TRBV2 | 14 | TRBD2 | TGTGCCTCCCAAGCGGGAGGTCTGGACAATGAGCAGTTCTTC | CASQAGGLDNEQFF
TRBJ2-6 | once | TRBV7-2 | 15 | . | TGTGCCAGCACCTCGGGTGGCTCTGGGGCCAACGTCCTGACTTTC | CASTSGGSGANVLTF
TRBJ1-2 | . | TRBV24-1 | 13 | . | TGTGCCACCAGTGATTTTGCAGGGCGAGGCTACACCTTC | CATSDFAGRGYTF
TRBJ2-7 | . | TRBV10-3 | 13 | . | TGTGCCATCAGTGAAAGCGGCTCCTACGAGCAGTACTTC | CAISESGSYEQYF
TRBJ1-3 | once | TRBV3-1/TRBV3-2 | 13 | . | TGTGCCAGCAGCCAAAACCAGGGAAACACCATATATTTT | CASSQNQGNTIYF
TRBJ1-1 | . | TRBV30 | 15 | . | TGTGCCTGGAGTGTATGGGACACCCAGAACACTGAAGCTTTCTTT | CAWSVWDTQNTEAFF
TRBJ2-7 | . | TRBV7-9 | 15 | . | TGTGCCAGCAGCCGAGGGGGGGAGAGCTCCTACGAGCAGTACTTC | CASSRGGESSYEQYF
TRBJ2-5 | . | TRBV18 | 15 | TRBD2 | TGTGCCAGCTCACCACCAGCGGGGGGGCTTGAGACCCAGTACTTC | CASSPPAGGLETQYF
TRBJ1-5 | . | TRBV6-1 | 16 | . | TGTGCCAGCAGTGAACTACAGGCCTCATCCAATCAGCCCCAGCATTTT | CASSELQASSNQPQHF
TRBJ1-2 | . | TRBV27 | 14 | . | TGTGCCAGCAGTCCGAGTCTCACCAGGGGCGGCTACACCTTC | CASSPSLTRGGYTF
TRBJ2-1 | . | TRBV27 | 20 | TRBD2 | TGTGCCAGCAGTTTACTGGGACTAGCGGGAGGGGTTAGCTCCTACAATGAGCAGTTCTTC | CASSLLGLAGGVSSYNEQFF
TRBJ1-4 | . | TRBV2 | 13 | . | TGTGCCAGCGGTTTAGAGGCTAATGAAAAACTGTTTTTT | CASGLEANEKLFF
TRBJ1-6 | once | TRBV7-8 | 15 | . | TGTGCCAGCAGCTTACAGGGCCGAATTAATTCACCCCTCCACTTT | CASSLQGRINSPLHF
TRBJ2-1 | . | TRBV10-2 | 16 | TRBD2 | TGCGCCAGCAGTGAGAGGCGGGGGGGCCGGGACAATGAGCAGTTCTTC | CASSERRGGRDNEQFF
TRBJ1-4 | . | TRBV15 | 14 | TRBD1 | TGTGCCACCAGCGGGGGGCAGGGGGGTGAAAAACTGTTTTTT | CATSGGQGGEKLFF
TRBJ2-3 | . | TRBV30 | 18 | TRBD1 | TGTGCCTGGAGTGTGGGACAGGGGAAACAAAGGCAAACAGATACGCAGTATTTT | CAWSVGQGKQRQTDTQYF
TRBJ1-1 | . | TRBV11-2 | 13 | . | TGTGCCAGCAGCTCTGGGCCCGCTTTAGGAGCTTTCTTT | CASSSGPALGAFF
TRBJ2-7 | . | TRBV29-1 | 14 | TRBD1 | TGCAGCGTCATAGGTGGACAGGCGACCTACGAGCAGTACTTC | CSVIGGQATYEQYF
TRBJ1-4 | . | TRBV18 | 14 | TRBD1 | TGTGCCAGCTCACCGCCGGACAGGGCTGAAAAACTGTTTTTT | CASSPPDRAEKLFF
TRBJ1-4 | . | TRBV9 | 17 | TRBD1 | TGTGCCAGCAGCCTACTAGGACAGGCCGGGGGCAATGAAAAACTGTTTTTT | CASSLLGQAGGNEKLFF
TRBJ2-2 | . | TRBV6-5 | 15 | . | TGTGCCAGCAGTTACACAGGGATAGCATCCGGGGAGCTGTTTTTT | CASSYTGIASGELFF
TRBJ2-7 | . | TRBV11-2 | 15 | . | TGTGCCAGCAGCTTGGAGATAATGGGGCTCTACGAGCAGTACTTC | CASSLEIMGLYEQYF
TRBJ1-1 | . | TRBV18 | 16 | . | TGTGCCAGCTCACCACCGGGGAGGGGGGGTTGGACTGAAGCTTTCTTT | CASSPPGRGGWTEAFF
TRBJ1-5 | . | TRBV6-1 | 17 | TRBD1 | TGTGCCAGCAGTGAAGGCCAGGGGGCGTTGCGCAATCAGCCCCAGCATTTT | CASSEGQGALRNQPQHF
TRBJ2-7 | few | TRBV3-1/TRBV3-2 | 16 | . | TGTGCCAGCAGCCAAGAAACGGGACTTACCCTCTACGAGCAGTACTTC | CASSQETGLTLYEQYF
TRBJ2-2 | . | TRBV7-2 | 16 | . | TGTGCCAGCAGCGATACAGGACCCCCGAACACCGGGGAGCTGTTTTTT | CASSDTGPPNTGELFF
TRBJ1-1 | . | TRBV4-2 | 15 | TRBD1 | TGTGCCAGCAGCCACCCGGGACAGGCGACCACTGAAGCTTTCTTT | CASSHPGQATTEAFF
TRBJ2-7 | . | TRBV6-2/TRBV6-3 | 13 | . | TGTGCCAGCAGTTACACCCGACAGGCCGAGCAGTACTTC | CASSYTRQAEQYF
TRBJ1-1 | . | TRBV3-1/TRBV3-2 | 14 | . | TGTGCCAGCAGCCCTCGGCGGGGTGTAACTGAAGCTTTCTTT | CASSPRRGVTEAFF
TRBJ2-1 | medium-sized | TRBV7-2 | 15 | TRBD1 | TGTGCCAGCAGCTTAGTTACGGGACAGGGCTATGAGCAGTTCTTC | CASSLVTGQGYEQFF
TRBJ1-1 | . | TRBV19 | 13 | . | TGTGCCAGCTCTGGCCCCATGAACACTGAAGCTTTCTTT | CASSGPMNTEAFF
TRBJ1-2 | . | TRBV21-1 | 16 | . | TGTGCCAGCAGGGGAGACAGGGTCCCCTACCTTTATGGCTACACCTTC | CASRGDRVPYLYGYTF
TRBJ1-4 | . | TRBV16 | 14 | TRBD1 | TGTGCCAGCAGCCGACAGGGGGCCGGTGAAAAACTGTTTTTT | CASSRQGAGEKLFF
TRBJ2-7 | . | TRBV19 | 14 | TRBD2 | TGTGCCAGTAGTATAGAGGGACTAGCGTACGAGCAGTACTTC | CASSIEGLAYEQYF